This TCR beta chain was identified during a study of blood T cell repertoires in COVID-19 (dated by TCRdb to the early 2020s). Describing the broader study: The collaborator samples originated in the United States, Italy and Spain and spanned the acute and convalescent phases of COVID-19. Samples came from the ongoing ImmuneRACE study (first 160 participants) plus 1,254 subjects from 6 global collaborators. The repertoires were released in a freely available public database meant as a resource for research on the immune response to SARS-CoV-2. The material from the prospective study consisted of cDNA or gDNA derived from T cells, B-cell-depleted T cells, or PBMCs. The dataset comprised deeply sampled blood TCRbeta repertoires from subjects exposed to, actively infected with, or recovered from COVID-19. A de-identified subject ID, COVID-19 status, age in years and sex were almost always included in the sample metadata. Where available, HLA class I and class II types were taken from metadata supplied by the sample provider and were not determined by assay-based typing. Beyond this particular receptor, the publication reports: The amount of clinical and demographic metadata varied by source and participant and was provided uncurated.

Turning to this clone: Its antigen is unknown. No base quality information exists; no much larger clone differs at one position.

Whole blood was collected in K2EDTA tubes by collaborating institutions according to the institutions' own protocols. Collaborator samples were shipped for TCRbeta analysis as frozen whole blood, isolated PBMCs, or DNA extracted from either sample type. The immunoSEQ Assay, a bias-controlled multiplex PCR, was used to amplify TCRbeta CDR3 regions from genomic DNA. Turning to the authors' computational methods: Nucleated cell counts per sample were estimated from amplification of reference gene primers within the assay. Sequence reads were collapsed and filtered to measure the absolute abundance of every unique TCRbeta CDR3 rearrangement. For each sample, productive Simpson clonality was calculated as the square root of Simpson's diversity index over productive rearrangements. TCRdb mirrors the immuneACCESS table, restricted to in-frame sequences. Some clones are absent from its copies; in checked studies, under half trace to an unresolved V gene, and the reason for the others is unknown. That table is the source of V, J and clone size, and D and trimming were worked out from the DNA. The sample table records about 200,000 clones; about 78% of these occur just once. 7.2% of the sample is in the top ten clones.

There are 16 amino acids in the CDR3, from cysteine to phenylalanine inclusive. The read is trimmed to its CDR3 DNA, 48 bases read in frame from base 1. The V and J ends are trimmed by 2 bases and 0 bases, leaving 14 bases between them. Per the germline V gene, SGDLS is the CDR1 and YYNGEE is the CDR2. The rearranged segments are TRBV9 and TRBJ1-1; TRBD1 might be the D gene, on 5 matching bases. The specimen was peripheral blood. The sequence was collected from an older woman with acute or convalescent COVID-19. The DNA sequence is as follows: TGTGCCAGCAGCGTGGGAAGGGGACTTATGAACACTGAAGCTTTCTTT. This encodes CASSVGRGLMNTEAFF.